This entry describes one TCR beta chain. The antigen it recognizes is unknown. The record has no base qualities; no much larger clone is one base away. TCRbeta CDR3 regions were amplified from genomic DNA using the immunoSEQ Assay, a bias-controlled multiplex PCR. The published analysis was carried out like this. The number of nucleated cells in each sample was estimated by amplification of reference gene primers within the assay. To quantify the absolute abundance of each unique TCRbeta CDR3 rearrangement, sequence reads were collapsed and filtered. For each sample, productive Simpson clonality was calculated as the square root of Simpson's diversity index across productive rearrangements. TCRdb's version of the immuneACCESS table is confined to in-frame rearrangements and falls short of the full clone set. An unresolved V gene accounts for under half of the shortfall where checked; the remainder is of unknown origin. The V and J calls and the clone size are those of that table, but D and trimming were determined from the DNA. The sample table contains around 150,000 clones; only one count was recorded for over 65% of them. The leading ten clones occupy approximately 8% of the sample.

This entry comes from a study of blood T cell repertoires in COVID-19 (TCRdb year 2020). Regarding the study in general: The collaborator samples originated in the United States, Italy and Spain and spanned the acute and convalescent phases of COVID-19. The material from the prospective study consisted of cDNA or gDNA derived from T cells, B-cell-depleted T cells, or PBMCs. Subjects who had been exposed to COVID-19, were actively infected with it, or had recovered from it provided the deeply sampled blood TCRbeta repertoires that made up the dataset. The repertoires were made available in a free public database intended to serve as a resource for research on the immune response to SARS-CoV-2. The samples were drawn from the first 160 participants of the ongoing ImmuneRACE study and from about 1,200 subjects provided by 6 global collaborators. Nearly every sample came with metadata listing a de-identified subject ID, COVID-19 status, age in years and sex. Where available, HLA class I and class II types were obtained from metadata supplied by the sample provider rather than from assay-based typing. Findings and caveats that apply to the study as a whole: The quantity of clinical and demographic metadata differed by source and by participant and was supplied without curation.

Each collaborating institution followed its own protocols to collect whole blood in K2EDTA tubes. For TCRbeta analysis, collaborator samples were shipped as frozen whole blood, as isolated PBMCs, or as DNA extracted from either sample type. V has 0 bases trimmed and J has 2 bases trimmed; junction bases matching no gene number 4. CDR1 and CDR2 were assigned from the germline V gene as SQVTM and ANQGSEA. The CDR3 numbers 15 residues from cysteine through phenylalanine. Left in the record is the CDR3 DNA by itself, 45 bases read in frame from the first base. The receptor was derived from a man between 60 and 75 years old with acute or convalescent COVID-19. Source material: peripheral blood. The sequence joins TRBV29-1 to TRBJ1-3, with TRBD1 identical over 7 junction bases. The CDR3 region: CSVEDLGTAGNTIYF. The sequenced DNA: TGCAGCGTTGAAGATCTTGGGACAGCTGGAAACACCATATATTTT.